Listed below are T cell receptor beta chains from one sample, sequenced in a study of shared clonotypes between healthy human individuals. Only in-frame clones appear in the TCRdb table, and some are missing; sequencing was by immunoSEQ multiplex PCR. The sample lists hundreds of thousands of clones, approximately 74% seen once, with 10% in the top ten. The source material was memory CD4+ T cells sorted from blood. The source of these receptors is a man aged 25-45 years in good health. CDR3s include the opening cysteine and the closing phenylalanine or tryptophan. Fields, in order: V gene, D gene, CDR3 length, J gene, clone size, CDR3 DNA, CDR3 protein. D genes are given only for firm matches. The size field is filled for only some rows; it gives once, few, many or a size class.

V gene: TRBV5-1
D gene: NA
CDR3 length: 18
J gene: TRBJ2-3
clone size: NA
CDR3 DNA: TGCGCCAGCAGCTTGGCCCTTACCTCAGGGGACTACACAGATACGCAGTATTTT
CDR3 protein: CASSLALTSGDYTDTQYF

V gene: TRBV5-5
D gene: NA
CDR3 length: 15
J gene: TRBJ2-4
clone size: NA
CDR3 DNA: TGTGCCAGCAGCCCAACCGGGTTCCCCGGGGACATTCAGTACTTC
CDR3 protein: CASSPTGFPGDIQYF

V gene: TRBV5-1
D gene: NA
CDR3 length: 16
J gene: TRBJ2-1
clone size: NA
CDR3 DNA: TGCGCCAGCAGCTTGGGGGCGGGCGCGATTAGGAATGAGCAGTTCTTC
CDR3 protein: CASSLGAGAIRNEQFF

V gene: TRBV18
D gene: TRBD2
CDR3 length: 15
J gene: TRBJ2-7
clone size: NA
CDR3 DNA: TGTGCCAGCTCACCCGGACTGGCGGGAGAAGTCGAGCAGTACTTC
CDR3 protein: CASSPGLAGEVEQYF

V gene: TRBV30
D gene: NA
CDR3 length: 11
J gene: TRBJ1-3
clone size: few
CDR3 DNA: TGTGCCTGGAGTAGTGGAAACACCATATATTTT
CDR3 protein: CAWSSGNTIYF

V gene: TRBV19
D gene: NA
CDR3 length: 13
J gene: TRBJ2-7
clone size: NA
CDR3 DNA: TGTGCCAGTAGTAGTGGTGGCCGCCAAGAGCAGTACTTC
CDR3 protein: CASSSGGRQEQYF

V gene: TRBV29-1
D gene: NA
CDR3 length: 12
J gene: TRBJ1-2
clone size: few
CDR3 DNA: TGCAGCGTTGCCGGACTCAGGAATGGCTACACCTTC
CDR3 protein: CSVAGLRNGYTF

V gene: TRBV9
D gene: NA
CDR3 length: 13
J gene: TRBJ1-1
clone size: few
CDR3 DNA: TGTGCCAGCAGCGTAGGACCGAACACTGAAGCTTTCTTT
CDR3 protein: CASSVGPNTEAFF

V gene: TRBV5-4
D gene: TRBD2
CDR3 length: 16
J gene: TRBJ2-2
clone size: NA
CDR3 DNA: TGTGCCAGCAGCTTACAAGCGGGAGGATTTACCGGGGAGCTGTTTTTT
CDR3 protein: CASSLQAGGFTGELFF

V gene: TRBV9
D gene: NA
CDR3 length: 13
J gene: TRBJ2-2
clone size: NA
CDR3 DNA: TGTGCCAGCGGGAATCCGAACACCGGGGAGCTGTTTTTT
CDR3 protein: CASGNPNTGELFF

V gene: TRBV12-5
D gene: TRBD2
CDR3 length: 13
J gene: TRBJ2-1
clone size: few
CDR3 DNA: TGTGCTAGTGGTAAAGCGGGAGTCAATGAGCAGTTCTTC
CDR3 protein: CASGKAGVNEQFF

V gene: TRBV10-3
D gene: NA
CDR3 length: 11
J gene: TRBJ1-5
clone size: NA
CDR3 DNA: TGTGCCGAGAGTGGGGCACAGCCCCAGCATTTT
CDR3 protein: CAESGAQPQHF

V gene: TRBV28
D gene: TRBD2
CDR3 length: 15
J gene: TRBJ2-7
clone size: NA
CDR3 DNA: TGTGCCAGCAGTACACCGGGACTAGCGGTTTACGAGCAGTACTTC
CDR3 protein: CASSTPGLAVYEQYF

V gene: TRBV30
D gene: NA
CDR3 length: 17
J gene: TRBJ2-3
clone size: once
CDR3 DNA: TGTGCCGGGATGGAGTATGAGGCCCCGGGCCCCACAGATACGCAGTATTTT
CDR3 protein: CAGMEYEAPGPTDTQYF

V gene: TRBV5-6
D gene: NA
CDR3 length: 14
J gene: TRBJ1-2
clone size: once
CDR3 DNA: TGTGCCAGCAGCACCGATGGGGGGCTTCGGGGCTACACCTTC
CDR3 protein: CASSTDGGLRGYTF

V gene: TRBV10-3
D gene: TRBD2
CDR3 length: 15
J gene: TRBJ2-2
clone size: NA
CDR3 DNA: TGTGCCATCAGTATGCTAGCGGGGAACACCGGGGAGCTGTTTTTT
CDR3 protein: CAISMLAGNTGELFF

V gene: TRBV5-4
D gene: NA
CDR3 length: 14
J gene: TRBJ2-2
clone size: NA
CDR3 DNA: TGTGCCAGCAGCTCGCGGGGAAACACCGGGGAGCTGTTTTTT
CDR3 protein: CASSSRGNTGELFF

V gene: TRBV10-1
D gene: TRBD2
CDR3 length: 15
J gene: TRBJ2-1
clone size: NA
CDR3 DNA: TGCGCCAGCATGTCATCAGCGGGAGGCAAGTATGAGCAGTTCTTC
CDR3 protein: CASMSSAGGKYEQFF

V gene: TRBV4-3
D gene: TRBD2
CDR3 length: 15
J gene: TRBJ2-1
clone size: NA
CDR3 DNA: TGCGCCAGCAGCCAAGGACTAGCGGCATACAATGAGCAGTTCTTC
CDR3 protein: CASSQGLAAYNEQFF

V gene: TRBV27
D gene: NA
CDR3 length: 14
J gene: TRBJ2-7
clone size: once
CDR3 DNA: TGTGCCAGCAGTCTCCATCCGACAGTCTACGAGCAGTACTTC
CDR3 protein: CASSLHPTVYEQYF

V gene: TRBV5-6
D gene: NA
CDR3 length: 13
J gene: TRBJ2-1
clone size: NA
CDR3 DNA: TGTGCCAGCAGCTTTGACAGACACAATGAGCAGTTCTTC
CDR3 protein: CASSFDRHNEQFF

V gene: TRBV10-3
D gene: NA
CDR3 length: 13
J gene: TRBJ2-1
clone size: NA
CDR3 DNA: TGTGCCATCAGTGACAGGGGGGACAATGAGCAGTTCTTC
CDR3 protein: CAISDRGDNEQFF